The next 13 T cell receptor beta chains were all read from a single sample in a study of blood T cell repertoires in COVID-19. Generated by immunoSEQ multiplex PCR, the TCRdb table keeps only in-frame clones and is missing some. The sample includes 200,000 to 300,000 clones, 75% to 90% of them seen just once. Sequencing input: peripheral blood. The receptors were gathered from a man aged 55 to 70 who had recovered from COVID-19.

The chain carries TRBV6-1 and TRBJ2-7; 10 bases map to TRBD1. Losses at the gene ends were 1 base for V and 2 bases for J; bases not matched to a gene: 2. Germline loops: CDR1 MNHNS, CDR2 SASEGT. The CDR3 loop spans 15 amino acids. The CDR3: CASSEGGQGPYEQYV. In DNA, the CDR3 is TGTGCCAGCAGTGAAGGGGGACAGGGGCCCTACGAGCAGTACGTC.

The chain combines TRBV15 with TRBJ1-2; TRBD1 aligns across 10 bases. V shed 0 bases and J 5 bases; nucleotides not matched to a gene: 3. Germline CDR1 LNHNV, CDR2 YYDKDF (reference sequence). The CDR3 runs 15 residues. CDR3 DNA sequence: TGTGCCACCAGCAGAGATATGGGACAGGGGTATGGCTACACCTTC. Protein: CATSRDMGQGYGYTF.

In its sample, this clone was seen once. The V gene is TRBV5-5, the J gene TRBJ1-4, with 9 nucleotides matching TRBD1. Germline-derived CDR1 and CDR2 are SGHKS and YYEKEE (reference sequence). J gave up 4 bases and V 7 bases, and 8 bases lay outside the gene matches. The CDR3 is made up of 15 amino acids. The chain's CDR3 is CASGVGDRDNEKLFF. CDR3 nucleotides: TGTGCCAGCGGCGTGGGGGACAGGGATAATGAAAAACTGTTTTTT.

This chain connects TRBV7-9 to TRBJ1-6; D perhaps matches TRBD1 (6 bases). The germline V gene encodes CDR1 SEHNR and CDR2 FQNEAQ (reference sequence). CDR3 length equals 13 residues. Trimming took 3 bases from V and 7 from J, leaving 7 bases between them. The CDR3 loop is CASSFTGNSPLHF. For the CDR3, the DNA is TGTGCCAGCAGCTTTACAGGGAATTCACCCCTCCACTTT.

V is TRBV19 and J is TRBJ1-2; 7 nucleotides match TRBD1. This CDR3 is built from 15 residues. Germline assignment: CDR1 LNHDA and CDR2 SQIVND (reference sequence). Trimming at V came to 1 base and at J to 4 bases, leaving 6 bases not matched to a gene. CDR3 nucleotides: TGTGCCAGTAGTATAGGACAGGGAGCGGTCTATGGCTACACCTTC. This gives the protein CASSIGQGAVYGYTF.

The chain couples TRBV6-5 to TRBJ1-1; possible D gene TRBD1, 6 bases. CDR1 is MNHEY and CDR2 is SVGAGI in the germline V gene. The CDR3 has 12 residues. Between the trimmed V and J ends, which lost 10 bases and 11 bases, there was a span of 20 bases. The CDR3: CAISTGVKLAFF. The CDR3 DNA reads TGTGCCATTTCGACAGGTGTTAAGCTGGCTTTCTTT.

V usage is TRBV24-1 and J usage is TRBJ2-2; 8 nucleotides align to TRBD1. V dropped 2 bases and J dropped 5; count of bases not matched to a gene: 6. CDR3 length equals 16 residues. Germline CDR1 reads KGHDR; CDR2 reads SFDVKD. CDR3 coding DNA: TGTGCCACCAGTGATTGGAACAGGGGGACGACCGGGGAGCTGTTTTTT. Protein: CATSDWNRGTTGELFF.

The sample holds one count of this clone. The CDR3 nucleotides are TGTGCCAGCACCCAGGGGGCGCAAGGAAACACCATATATTTT. Translation: CASTQGAQGNTIYF. This rearrangement joins TRBV6-5 to TRBJ1-3, with 8 nucleotides matching TRBD1. CDR1 MNHEY and CDR2 SVGAGI come from the germline V gene. The CDR3 consists of 14 residues. V lost 7 bases, J lost 4 bases, and 6 bases stayed unmatched.

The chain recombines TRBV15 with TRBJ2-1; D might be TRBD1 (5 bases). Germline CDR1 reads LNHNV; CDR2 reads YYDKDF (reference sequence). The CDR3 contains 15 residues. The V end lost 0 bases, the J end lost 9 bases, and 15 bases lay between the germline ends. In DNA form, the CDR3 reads TGTGCCACCAGCAGAGACGTGGCAGGGATCACTGAGCAGTTCTTC. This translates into CATSRDVAGITEQFF.

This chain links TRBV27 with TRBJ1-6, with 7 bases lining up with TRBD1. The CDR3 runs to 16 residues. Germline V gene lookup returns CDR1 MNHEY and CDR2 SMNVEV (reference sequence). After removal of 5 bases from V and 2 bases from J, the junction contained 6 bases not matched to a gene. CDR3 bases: TGTGCCAGCAGTCCCGTCGGGACAGCCTATAATTCACCCCTCCACTTT. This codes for CASSPVGTAYNSPLHF.

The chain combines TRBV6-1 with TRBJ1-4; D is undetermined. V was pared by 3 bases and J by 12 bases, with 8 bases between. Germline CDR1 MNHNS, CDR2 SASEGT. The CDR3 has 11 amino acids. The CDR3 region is CASSERRELFF. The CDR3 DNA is TGTGCCAGCAGTGAGCGGCGGGAACTGTTTTTT.

The CDR3 sequence: CASRVPGQGTYEQYF. The CDR3 DNA reads as TGTGCCAGCAGGGTTCCGGGACAGGGCACCTACGAGCAGTACTTC. The rearrangement uses TRBV5-5 and TRBJ2-7; 9 nucleotides match TRBD1. Germline CDR1 is SGHKS and CDR2 is YYEKEE (reference sequence). J was trimmed by 2 bases and V by 5 bases; bases with no gene match: 8. CDR3 size: 15 residues. Together with reference TRBV5-5 and TRBJ2-7, the CDR3 gives the full variable domain: DAGVTQSPTHLIKTRGQQVTLRCSPISGHKSVSWYQQVLGQGPQFIFQYYEKEERGRGNFPDRFSARQFPNYSSELNVNALLLGDSALYLCASRVPGQGTYEQYFGPGTRLTVT.

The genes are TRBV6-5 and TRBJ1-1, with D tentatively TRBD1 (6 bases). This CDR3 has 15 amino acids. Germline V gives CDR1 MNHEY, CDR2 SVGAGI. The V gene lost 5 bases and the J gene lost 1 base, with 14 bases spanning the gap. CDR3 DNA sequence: TGTGCCAGCAGTCCCCGCGACAGGACGAACACTGAAGCTTTCTTT. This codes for CASSPRDRTNTEAFF.